Below, 22 T cell receptor beta chains from the same sample are listed, as sequenced in a study of T cell responses to AZD1222 COVID-19 vaccine (dated by TCRdb to the early 2020s). Library preparation used the immunoSEQ multiplex PCR assay. As stored in TCRdb, this immuneACCESS dataset retains in-frame rearrangements with V and J assigned. A fraction of the clones does not appear; measured against another copy, unresolved V genes explain less than half of the discrepancy, and the remainder lacks a known reason. This sample is represented by roughly 130,000 clones; 80% to 90% of them were singletons. Jointly, the top ten make up around 8% of the sample. In light of the paper, this sample's time point label describes: baseline before first vaccination. Material: peripheral blood, obtained on day 0 of AZD1222 vaccination. These receptor sequences come from an adult in good health.

The rearrangement joins TRBV3-1 (or the pseudogene TRBV3-2) to TRBJ2-7, with TRBD2 as a possible D gene (6 bases). CDR1 LGHDT and CDR2 YNNKEL come from the germline V gene (reference sequence). V was trimmed by 4 bases and J by 5 bases, leaving 18 bases between them. The CDR3 length is 15 residues. The CDR3 sequence is CASSLAGTSSHEQYF. DNA for the CDR3: TGTGCCAGCAGCCTCGCGGGCACTAGCAGTCACGAGCAGTACTTC.

J is TRBJ1-5 and V is TRBV7-9; D possibly corresponds to TRBD1 (5 bases). Germline V gene data show CDR1 as SEHNR and CDR2 as FQNEAQ (reference sequence). V was clipped by 6 bases and J by 1 base, with 13 bases between them. CDR3 length equals 15 residues. The CDR3 DNA sequence: TGTGCCAGCAGTCGGGGGGAAGGGAGCAATCAGCCCCAGCATTTT. Protein: CASSRGEGSNQPQHF.

The V call is TRBV5-4, the J call TRBJ2-3, with TRBD2 matching over 7 bases. In germline, CDR1 is SGHNT, CDR2 YYREEE (reference sequence). V dropped 2 bases and J dropped 2; count of bases not matched to a gene: 5. The CDR3 runs 15 residues. The CDR3 region has the DNA TGTGCCAGCAGCTTATCTAGCGGATACACAGATACGCAGTATTTT. The encoded protein is CASSLSSGYTDTQYF.

The chain recombines TRBV30 with TRBJ1-2; D possibly corresponds to TRBD1 (5 bases). V was shortened by 0 bases and J by 8 bases, with 10 bases between the two germline ends. CDR1 is GTSNPN, CDR2 SVGIG, per germline (reference sequence). CDR3 length equals 12 residues. CDR3 nucleotide sequence: TGTGCCTGGAGTGTACGAGGGGACGGCTACACCTTC. Residues: CAWSVRGDGYTF.

This clone was picked up one time. The rearrangement links TRBV29-1 to TRBJ1-5; a possible D gene is TRBD1 (5 bases). V dropped 4 bases and J dropped 0 bases, with 10 bases sitting between them. This CDR3 has 14 amino acids. Germline V gene data show CDR1 as SQVTM and CDR2 as ANQGSEA. CDR3 sequence: CSVAVGDSNQPQHF. The CDR3 coding sequence is TGCAGCGTTGCCGTGGGGGATAGCAATCAGCCCCAGCATTTT.

The chain recombines TRBV5-5 with TRBJ1-2, with a tentative D call TRBD1 (6 bases). Germline assignment: CDR1 SGHKS and CDR2 YYEKEE (reference sequence). The V gene lost 2 bases and the J gene lost 3 bases, with 8 bases spanning the gap. CDR3 length equals 13 residues. As DNA, the CDR3 is TGTGCCAGCAGCTTACAGGGCTACTATGGCTACACCTTC. The encoded protein is CASSLQGYYGYTF.

The V and J genes are TRBV5-8 and TRBJ1-2, with a weak D call TRBD1 (6 bases). V was cut by 2 bases and J by 4 bases, with 15 bases left in between. Germline loops: CDR1 SGHTS, CDR2 YDEGEE. CDR3 length: 15 residues. The DNA for the CDR3 is TGTGCCAGCAGCTTATCCGGGGGCGCAGGCTATGGCTACACCTTC. Translating it yields CASSLSGGAGYGYTF.

The chain has TRBV7-3 and TRBJ1-5, with D unclear. This CDR3 comprises 14 residues. Germline loops: CDR1 SGHTA, CDR2 FQGTGA. Deletions cut 7 bases from V and 3 bases from J, with 13 bases between. The CDR3 DNA reads as TGTGCCAGCAACATTGGGAGTTCCAATCAGCCCCAGCATTTT. The encoded protein is CASNIGSSNQPQHF.

CDR3 nucleotides: TGTGCCAGCAGTTTGTGGACACCGGACTACGAGCAGTACTTC. Translation gives CASSLWTPDYEQYF. The J gene is TRBJ2-7, the V gene TRBV7-2; D may be TRBD1 (5 bases). CDR1 is SGHTA and CDR2 is FQGNSA in the germline V gene. This CDR3 contains 14 residues. V lost 6 bases, J lost 3 bases, and 15 bases lay in between.

The rearrangement links TRBV19 to TRBJ1-2; 7 nucleotides align to TRBD1. This CDR3 spans 12 amino acids. Trimming removed 10 bases from V and 5 bases from J; junction bases left unmatched: 7. Per germline, CDR1 LNHDA and CDR2 SQIVND (reference sequence). This CDR3 is CAIYSQGYGYTF. In nucleotides, the CDR3 is TGTGCCATATATTCACAGGGGTATGGCTACACCTTC.

The chain uses TRBV2 and TRBJ1-5; weak D call: TRBD1 (6 bases). Germline V gives CDR1 SNHLY, CDR2 FYNNEI. The germline V and J ends were trimmed by 8 bases and 2 bases, with 16 bases remaining between them. This CDR3 has 15 amino acids. The CDR3 is CASEFGGAGNQPQHF. The CDR3 DNA follows: TGTGCCAGCGAATTCGGGGGGGCAGGCAATCAGCCCCAGCATTTT.

This clone was counted only a few times. The rearrangement joins TRBV11-2 to TRBJ2-7; a weak D match, TRBD1 (5 bases). Germline CDR1 reads SGHAT; CDR2 reads FQNNGV. The CDR3 has 13 amino acids. Between the trimmed V and J ends, which lost 8 bases and 4 bases, there was a span of 15 bases. In DNA form, the CDR3 reads TGTGCCAGCTCCCGGTTGGGGCGTTACGAGCAGTACTTC. Protein sequence: CASSRLGRYEQYF.

This clone has only a few counts. The V gene is TRBV6-6, the J gene TRBJ1-2; D is unclear. The V end lost 0 bases, the J end lost 7 bases, and 6 bases lay between the germline ends. Germline assignment: CDR1 MNHNY and CDR2 SVGAGI (reference sequence). The CDR3 has 12 residues. Written as DNA, the CDR3 is TGTGCCAGCAGTTACTCGCGGTTTGGCTACACCTTC. This gives the protein CASSYSRFGYTF.

This chain joins TRBV7-9 and TRBJ1-3; D is unresolved. V gave up 0 bases and J gave up 0 bases, with 6 bases separating them. The CDR3 contains 15 residues. CDR1 and CDR2 (germline): SEHNR, FQNEAQ (reference sequence). The CDR3 region has the DNA TGTGCCAGCAGCTTAGCCAGCAGCTCTGGAAACACCATATATTTT. Protein sequence: CASSLASSSGNTIYF.

The genes are TRBV9 and TRBJ2-7; D not resolved. This CDR3 comprises 12 residues. Trimming pared 5 bases from V and 4 bases from J, leaving 10 bases between. The germline V gene has CDR1 SGDLS and CDR2 YYNGEE. The CDR3 spells CASSFHDYEQYF. The CDR3 coding sequence is TGTGCCAGCAGTTTCCATGATTACGAGCAGTACTTC.

The CDR3 DNA sequence: TGTGCCAGCAGCCCAATAGGACAGGGGAAGGCTGAAGCTTTCTTT. Translating gives CASSPIGQGKAEAFF. The chain links TRBV11-2 to TRBJ1-1, with 9 bases fitting TRBD1. V shed 5 bases, J shed 6 bases, and the junction held 10 bases outside the gene matches. This CDR3 has 15 amino acids. Per germline, CDR1 SGHAT and CDR2 FQNNGV. The complete variable domain, with remaining parts taken from reference TRBV11-2 and TRBJ1-1, reads EAGVAQSPRYKIIEKRQSVAFWCNPISGHATLYWYQQILGQGPKLLIQFQNNGVVDDSQLPKDRFSAERLKGVDSTLKIQPAKLEDSAVYLCASSPIGQGKAEAFFGQGTRLTVV.

V gene TRBV29-1 combines with J gene TRBJ2-2, with 8 bases matching TRBD1. The CDR3 extends over 13 amino acids. V shed 7 bases and J 1 base; nucleotides not matched to a gene: 2. CDR1 and CDR2 (germline): SQVTM, ANQGSEA. The CDR3 DNA follows: TGCAGCGCCGGGACAGGGAACACCGGGGAGCTGTTTTTT. This sequence encodes CSAGTGNTGELFF.

This clone has a single count. The chain uses TRBV27 and TRBJ1-4; D call uncertain. The V and J ends lost 6 bases and 7 bases respectively, with 18 bases between them. The CDR3 has 15 residues. From germline, CDR1 is MNHEY and CDR2 SMNVEV (reference sequence). The CDR3 sequence: CASRGIGKRFEKLFF. The CDR3, as DNA: TGTGCCAGCAGGGGTATCGGGAAAAGATTTGAAAAACTGTTTTTT. The full variable domain, in which reference TRBV27 and TRBJ1-4 provide the parts outside the CDR3, is EAQVTQNPRYLITVTGKKLTVTCSQNMNHEYMSWYRQDPGLGLRQIYYSMNVEVTDKGDVPEGYKVSRKEKRNFPLILESPSPNQTSLYFCASRGIGKRFEKLFFGSGTQLSVL.

This chain connects TRBV28 to TRBJ1-5; TRBD1 matches at 7 bases. The V and J ends lost 3 bases and 3 bases, in that order; junction bases with no gene match: 8. There are 16 residues in the CDR3. Germline CDR1 is MDHEN and CDR2 is SYDVKM. CDR3 sequence (DNA): TGTGCCAGCAGTTTGTCTACGGGACAGCTCAATCAGCCCCAGCATTTT. It yields the protein CASSLSTGQLNQPQHF. The full variable domain, completed using reference TRBV28 and TRBJ1-5, is DVKVTQSSRYLVKRTGEKVFLECVQDMDHENMFWYRQDPGLGLRLIYFSYDVKMKEKGDIPEGYSVSREKKERFSLILESASTNQTSMYLCASSLSTGQLNQPQHFGDGTRLSIL.

The chain combines TRBV2 with TRBJ2-2, with TRBD1 identical over 8 bases. The germline V gene has CDR1 SNHLY and CDR2 FYNNEI. With 6 bases clipped from V and 2 bases from J, the junction kept 2 bases outside the gene matches. The CDR3 contains 14 residues. CDR3 loop: CASRTGANTGELFF. The CDR3 DNA sequence: TGTGCCAGCAGGACAGGGGCCAACACCGGGGAGCTGTTTTTT.

This chain uses TRBV5-8 with TRBJ2-3; 15 bases match TRBD2. The germline V gene has CDR1 SGHTS and CDR2 YDEGEE. There are 20 residues in the CDR3. The trim removed 5 bases at V and 1 base at J, leaving 14 bases unmatched. The chain's CDR3 is CASSLPPGLAGGGGTDTQYF. The CDR3 nucleotides are TGTGCCAGCAGTTTACCCCCGGGACTAGCGGGGGGCGGGGGCACAGATACGCAGTATTTT.

This chain joins TRBV14 and TRBJ1-1; 11 bases are shared with TRBD1. The CDR3 has 15 amino acids. With V trimmed by 4 bases and J by 4 bases, 5 bases remained unmatched. Germline lookup yields CDR1 SGHDN and CDR2 FVKESK. CDR3 loop: CASSPGTGGSTEAFF. CDR3 sequence (DNA): TGTGCCAGCAGCCCCGGGACAGGGGGTAGCACTGAAGCTTTCTTT. Combining the CDR3 with reference TRBV14 and TRBJ1-1 gives the whole variable domain EAGVTQFPSHSVIEKGQTVTLRCDPISGHDNLYWYRRVMGKEIKFLLHFVKESKQDESGMPNNRFLAERTGGTYSTLKVQPAELEDSGVYFCASSPGTGGSTEAFFGQGTRLTVV.